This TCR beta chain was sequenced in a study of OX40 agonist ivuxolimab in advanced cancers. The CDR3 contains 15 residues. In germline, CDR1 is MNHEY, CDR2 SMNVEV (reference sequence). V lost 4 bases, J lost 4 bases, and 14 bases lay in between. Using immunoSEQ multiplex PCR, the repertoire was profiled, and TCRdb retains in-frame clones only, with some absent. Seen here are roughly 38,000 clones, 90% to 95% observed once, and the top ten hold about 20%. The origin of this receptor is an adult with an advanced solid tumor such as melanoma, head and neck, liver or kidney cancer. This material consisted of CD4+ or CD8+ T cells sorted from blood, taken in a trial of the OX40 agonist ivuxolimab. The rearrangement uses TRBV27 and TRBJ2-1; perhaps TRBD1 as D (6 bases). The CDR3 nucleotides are TGTGCCAGCAGTTATTCGGGACACCTATACAATGAGCAGTTCTTC. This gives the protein CASSYSGHLYNEQFF.